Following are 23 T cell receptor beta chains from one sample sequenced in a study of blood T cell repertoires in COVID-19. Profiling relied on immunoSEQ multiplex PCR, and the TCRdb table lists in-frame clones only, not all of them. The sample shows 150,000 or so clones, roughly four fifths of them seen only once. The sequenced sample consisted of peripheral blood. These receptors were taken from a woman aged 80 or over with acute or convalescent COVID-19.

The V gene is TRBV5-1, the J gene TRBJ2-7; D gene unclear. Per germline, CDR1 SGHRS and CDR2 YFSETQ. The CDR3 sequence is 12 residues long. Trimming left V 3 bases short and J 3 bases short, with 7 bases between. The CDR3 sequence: CASSSGDYEQYF. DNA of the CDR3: TGCGCCAGCAGCTCGGGTGACTACGAGCAGTACTTC.

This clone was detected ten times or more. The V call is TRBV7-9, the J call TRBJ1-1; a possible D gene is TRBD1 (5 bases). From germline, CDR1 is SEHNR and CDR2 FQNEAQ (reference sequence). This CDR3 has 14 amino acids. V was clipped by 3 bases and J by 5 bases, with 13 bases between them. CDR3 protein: CASSFEGVGTEAFF. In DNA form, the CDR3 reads TGTGCCAGCAGCTTTGAAGGGGTGGGGACTGAAGCTTTCTTT. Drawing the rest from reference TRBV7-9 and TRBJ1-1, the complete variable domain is DTGVSQNPRHKITKRGQNVTFRCDPISEHNRLYWYRQTLGQGPEFLTYFQNEAQLEKSRLLSDRFSAERPKGSFSTLEIQRTEQGDSAMYLCASSFEGVGTEAFFGQGTRLTVV.

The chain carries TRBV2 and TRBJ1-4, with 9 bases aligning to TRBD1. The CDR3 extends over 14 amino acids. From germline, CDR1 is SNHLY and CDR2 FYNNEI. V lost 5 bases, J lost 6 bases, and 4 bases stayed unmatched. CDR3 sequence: CASSYRGRDEKLFF. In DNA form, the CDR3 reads TGTGCCAGCAGTTACAGGGGGCGAGATGAAAAACTGTTTTTT.

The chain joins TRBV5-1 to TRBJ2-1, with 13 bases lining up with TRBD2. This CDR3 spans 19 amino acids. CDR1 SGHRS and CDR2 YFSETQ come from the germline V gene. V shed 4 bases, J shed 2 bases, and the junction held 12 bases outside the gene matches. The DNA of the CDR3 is TGCGCCAGCAGCCTACCCGCCGGACTAGCGGGGGACACCTACAATGAGCAGTTCTTC. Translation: CASSLPAGLAGDTYNEQFF.

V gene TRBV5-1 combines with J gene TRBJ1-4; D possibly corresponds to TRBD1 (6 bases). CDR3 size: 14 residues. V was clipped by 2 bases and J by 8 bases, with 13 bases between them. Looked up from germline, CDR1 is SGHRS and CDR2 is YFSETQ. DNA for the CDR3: TGCGCCAGCAGCTTACAGGGTCACGCGGAAAAACTGTTTTTT. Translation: CASSLQGHAEKLFF.

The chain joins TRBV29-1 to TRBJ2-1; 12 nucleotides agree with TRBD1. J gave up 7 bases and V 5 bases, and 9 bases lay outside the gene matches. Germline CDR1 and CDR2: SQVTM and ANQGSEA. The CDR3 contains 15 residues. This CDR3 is CSVHLRDRGRNEQFF. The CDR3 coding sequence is TGCAGCGTTCACCTCCGGGACAGGGGGCGAAATGAGCAGTTCTTC.

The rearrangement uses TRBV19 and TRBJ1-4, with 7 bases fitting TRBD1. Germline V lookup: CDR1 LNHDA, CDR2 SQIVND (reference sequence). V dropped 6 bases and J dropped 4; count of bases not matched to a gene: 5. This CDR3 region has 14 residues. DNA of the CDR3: TGTGCCAGTAGAAGGGACAGAGATAATGAAAAACTGTTTTTT. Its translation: CASRRDRDNEKLFF.

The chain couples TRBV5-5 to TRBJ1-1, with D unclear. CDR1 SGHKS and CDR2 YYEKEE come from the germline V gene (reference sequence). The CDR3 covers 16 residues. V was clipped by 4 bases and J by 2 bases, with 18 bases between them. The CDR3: CASSQNNPWSNTEAFF. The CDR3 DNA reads TGTGCCAGCAGCCAAAACAACCCGTGGAGTAACACTGAAGCTTTCTTT.

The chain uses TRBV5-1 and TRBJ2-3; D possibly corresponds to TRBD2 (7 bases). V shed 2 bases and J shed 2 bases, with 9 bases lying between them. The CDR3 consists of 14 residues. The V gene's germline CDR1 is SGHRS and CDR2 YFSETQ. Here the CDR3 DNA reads TGCGCCAGCAGCTTTCGGGGGGCCACAGATACGCAGTATTTT. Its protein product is CASSFRGATDTQYF.

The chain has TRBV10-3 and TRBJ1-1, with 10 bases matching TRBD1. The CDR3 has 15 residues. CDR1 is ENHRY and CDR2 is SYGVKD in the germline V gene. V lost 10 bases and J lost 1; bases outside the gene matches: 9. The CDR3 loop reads CATSDRGQENTEAFF. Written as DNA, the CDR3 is TGTGCCACCTCAGACAGGGGGCAGGAGAACACTGAAGCTTTCTTT.

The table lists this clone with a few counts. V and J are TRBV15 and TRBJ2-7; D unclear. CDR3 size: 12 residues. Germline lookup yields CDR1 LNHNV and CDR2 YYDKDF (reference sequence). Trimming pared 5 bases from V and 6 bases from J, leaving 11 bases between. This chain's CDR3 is CATSSNSREQYF. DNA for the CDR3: TGTGCCACCAGCTCAAATTCGCGCGAGCAGTACTTC. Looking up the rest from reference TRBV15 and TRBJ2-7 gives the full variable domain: DAMVIQNPRYQVTQFGKPVTLSCSQTLNHNVMYWYQQKSSQAPKLLFHYYDKDFNNEADTPDNFQSRRPNTSFCFLDIRSPGLGDTAMYLCATSSNSREQYFGPGTRLTVT.

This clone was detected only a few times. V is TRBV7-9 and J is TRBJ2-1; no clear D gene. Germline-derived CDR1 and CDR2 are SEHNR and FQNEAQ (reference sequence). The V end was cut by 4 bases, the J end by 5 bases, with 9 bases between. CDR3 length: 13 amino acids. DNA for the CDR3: TGTGCCAGCAGCTCTCGAGTAGACAATGAGCAGTTCTTC. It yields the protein CASSSRVDNEQFF.

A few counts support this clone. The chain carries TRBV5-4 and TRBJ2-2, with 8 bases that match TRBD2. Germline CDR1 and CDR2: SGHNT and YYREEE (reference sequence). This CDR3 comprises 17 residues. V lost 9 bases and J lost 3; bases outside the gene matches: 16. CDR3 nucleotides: TGTGCCACCCTGAAACGGGGCGGGGGGTCGTACACCGGGGAGCTGTTTTTT. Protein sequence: CATLKRGGGSYTGELFF.

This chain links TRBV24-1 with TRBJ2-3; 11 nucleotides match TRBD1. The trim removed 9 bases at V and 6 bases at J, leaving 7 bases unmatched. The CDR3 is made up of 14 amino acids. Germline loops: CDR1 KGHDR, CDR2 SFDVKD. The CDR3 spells CATGGQGAGDTQYF. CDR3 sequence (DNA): TGTGCCACCGGAGGACAGGGGGCGGGTGATACGCAGTATTTT.

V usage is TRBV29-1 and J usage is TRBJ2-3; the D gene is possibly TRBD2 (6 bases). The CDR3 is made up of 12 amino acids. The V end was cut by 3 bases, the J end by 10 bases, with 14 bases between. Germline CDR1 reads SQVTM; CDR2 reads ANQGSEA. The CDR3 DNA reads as TGCAGCGTTGACCTTAACGGGGACTCGCAGTATTTT. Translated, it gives CSVDLNGDSQYF.

CDR3 sequence: CASSVGTGGEETQYF. Here the CDR3 DNA reads TGTGCCAGCAGCGTAGGGACAGGGGGCGAGGAGACCCAGTACTTC. The V and J genes are TRBV9 and TRBJ2-5; 11 bases map to TRBD1. J gave up 5 bases and V 0 bases, and 3 bases lay outside the gene matches. CDR1 is SGDLS and CDR2 is YYNGEE in the germline V gene. The CDR3 sequence is 15 residues long.

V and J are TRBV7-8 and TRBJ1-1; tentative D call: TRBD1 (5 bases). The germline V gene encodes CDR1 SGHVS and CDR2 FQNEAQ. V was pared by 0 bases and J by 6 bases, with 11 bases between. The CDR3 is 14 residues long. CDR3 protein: CASSLAWSTAEAFF. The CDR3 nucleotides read TGTGCCAGCAGCTTAGCGTGGTCGACAGCTGAAGCTTTCTTT.

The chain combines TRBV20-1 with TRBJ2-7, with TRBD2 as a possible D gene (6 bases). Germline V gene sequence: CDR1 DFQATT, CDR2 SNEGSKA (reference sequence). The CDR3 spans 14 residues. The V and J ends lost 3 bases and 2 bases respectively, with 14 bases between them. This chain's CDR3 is CSASSGLRAYEQYF. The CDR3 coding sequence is TGCAGTGCTAGTTCGGGACTCCGGGCCTACGAGCAGTACTTC.

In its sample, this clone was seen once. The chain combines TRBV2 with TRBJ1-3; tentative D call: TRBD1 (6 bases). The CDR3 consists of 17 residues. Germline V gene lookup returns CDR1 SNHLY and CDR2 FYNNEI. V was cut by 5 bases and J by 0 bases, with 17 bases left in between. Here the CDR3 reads CASSSTVQGSSGNTIYF. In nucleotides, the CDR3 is TGTGCCAGCAGTTCAACTGTACAGGGCAGCTCTGGAAACACCATATATTTT.

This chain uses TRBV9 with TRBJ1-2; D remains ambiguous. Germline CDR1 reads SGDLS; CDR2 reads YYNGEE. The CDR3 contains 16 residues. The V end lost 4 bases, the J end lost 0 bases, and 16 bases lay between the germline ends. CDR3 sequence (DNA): TGTGCCAGCAGCTCAAGCCCTTTTCGCTCTAACTATGGCTACACCTTC. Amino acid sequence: CASSSSPFRSNYGYTF.

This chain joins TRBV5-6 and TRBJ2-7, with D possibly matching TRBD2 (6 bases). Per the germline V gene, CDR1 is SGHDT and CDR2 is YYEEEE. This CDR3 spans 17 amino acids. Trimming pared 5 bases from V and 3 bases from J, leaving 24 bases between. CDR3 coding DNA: TGTGCCAGCAGTCCCGGGTTTCGGGGGAACTCTTTCTACGAGCAGTACTTC. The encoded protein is CASSPGFRGNSFYEQYF.

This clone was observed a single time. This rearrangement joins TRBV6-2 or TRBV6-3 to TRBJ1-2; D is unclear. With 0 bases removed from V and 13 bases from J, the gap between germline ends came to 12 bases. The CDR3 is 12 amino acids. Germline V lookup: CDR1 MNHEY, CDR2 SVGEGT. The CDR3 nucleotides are TGTGCCAGCAGTTACTCGGGAGTTCGGGGCACCTTC. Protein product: CASSYSGVRGTF.

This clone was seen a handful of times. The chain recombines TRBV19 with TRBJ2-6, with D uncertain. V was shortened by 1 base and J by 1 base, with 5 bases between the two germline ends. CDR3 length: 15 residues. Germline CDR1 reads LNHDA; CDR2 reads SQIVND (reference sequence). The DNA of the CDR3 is TGTGCCAGTAGTATAGGAGGTTCTGGGGCCAACGTCCTGACTTTC. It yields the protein CASSIGGSGANVLTF.